The clone carrying this TCR beta chain was counted ten times or more. This entry is derived from a study of T cells in Graves' hyperthyroidism and ophthalmopathy. Study summary: The blood sample was taken at first diagnosis, before treatment began.

The PBMCs studied were ones that came from 8.5 to 10 ml fresh peripheral blood. Trimming pared 4 bases from V and 2 bases from J, leaving 15 bases between. In germline, CDR1 is LGHDT, CDR2 YNNKEL (reference sequence). The CDR3 is 15 residues long. Amplification yielded TCR beta CDR3 regions, with RNA transcripts as the source. HTBI primers were used for first-round RT-PCR of the TCR CDR3. One entry per CDR3 protein results from TCRdb running MiXCR on the multiplex PCR reads. The sample carries 490,000 or so distinct CDR3 sequences, around a fifth recorded once. The receptor was isolated from a woman in her 70s with Graves' ophthalmopathy. Source material: blood. The V and J genes are TRBV3-1 and TRBJ2-7; D is unclear. The CDR3 region is CASSLGRAAPYEQYF. The CDR3 DNA reads as TGTGCCAGCAGCCTAGGTAGGGCCGCGCCCTACGAGCAGTACTTC.